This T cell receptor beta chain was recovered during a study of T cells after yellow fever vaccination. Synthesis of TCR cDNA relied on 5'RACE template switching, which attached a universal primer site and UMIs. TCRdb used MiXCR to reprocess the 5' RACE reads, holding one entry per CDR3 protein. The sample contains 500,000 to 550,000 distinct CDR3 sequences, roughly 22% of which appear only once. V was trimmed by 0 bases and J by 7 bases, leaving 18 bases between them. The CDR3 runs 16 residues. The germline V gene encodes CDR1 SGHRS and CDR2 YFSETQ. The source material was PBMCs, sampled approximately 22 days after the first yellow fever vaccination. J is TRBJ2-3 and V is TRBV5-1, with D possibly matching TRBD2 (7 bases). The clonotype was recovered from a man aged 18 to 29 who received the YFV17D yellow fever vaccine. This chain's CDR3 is CASSLGVGGPLNTQYF. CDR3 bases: TGCGCCAGCAGCTTGGGAGTCGGGGGGCCTCTTAATACGCAGTATTTT.